Sequencing of this T cell receptor (beta chain) was carried out in a study of naive and memory T cell subsets (dated by TCRdb to about 2017). About the full investigation: According to the figure summarizing the samples, there were around 10 blood donors, 7 tuberculin skin test biopsies and 3 saline control biopsies. PCR2 was typically performed as a SYBR Green qPCR that was stopped at a set threshold, although end-point PCR (about 6 cycles) could be used instead for low-input samples. Findings and caveats that apply to the study as a whole: The potential sensitivity of the RNA-based method to TCR transcript changes with T cell activation and differentiation was acknowledged.

The study reported a robust and sensitive protocol to amplify, sequence and analyze TCRs, based on 3' ligation of a UMI-containing oligonucleotide to TCR cDNA. For whole blood analysis, about 2.5 ml of peripheral blood was drawn from adult healthy volunteers into Tempus tubes, and RNA was extracted according to the manufacturer's instructions. Total RNA was used without cell sorting and was treated with RQ1 DNase before reverse transcription, with a target input of roughly 1 to 1,100 ng. Libraries were prepared from skin biopsies and whole blood so that pipeline robustness could be tested in samples in which T cells form a minority population. In its sample, this clonotype was seen many times. It lacks a known antigen. The sample holds no much larger clone one base away, and base qualities are not on file. The library was made by 5' RACE. The ligated cDNA was amplified in four rounds of PCR with nested alpha and beta constant region primers together with the SP2 primer. TCR RNA was reverse transcribed with SuperScript IV using alpha and beta constant region primers for the blood and skin samples. An oligonucleotide carrying the Illumina SP2 primer and a UMI was ligated to the 3' end of the cDNA by means of T4 RNA ligase 1. To prevent hairpin formation, the 12-nucleotide UMI was made up of two random hexamers with an eight-base spacer between them. From the second PCR onward, TCR alpha and beta chain libraries were processed separately, and dual indexing was applied for multiplexing. After pooling, the indexed libraries were analyzed by capillary electrophoresis and sequenced on either an Illumina MiSeq or NextSeq. PhiX DNA at about 5-7.5% was spiked into libraries to increase base diversity and improve cluster recognition. In the paper's pipeline: Demultiplexor took UMIs from read 2, joined the UMIs to the TCR sequence from read 1, and separated reads according to sample indices. V and J genes and V-J junctions were identified by Decombinator, which gave every TCR a five-part identifier that included V and J deletions. Collapsinator used UMIs to correct sequencing errors and PCR amplification heterogeneity, yielding UMI-based abundance per TCR. CDR3Translator turned identifiers into nucleotide sequence, translated the nucleotide sequence into amino acids, and pulled out CDR3 regions based on terminal motifs. Error-corrected alpha and beta TCR counts from blood and skin were compared after normalization to input RNA amount. TCRdb itself trimmed the public reads at Q25 with fastp, ran MiXCR and retained productive beta chains. A single entry per CDR3 protein holds the most common genes and DNA from its merged rows. None of the V and J calls come from the authors' own analysis; TCRdb made them. Recorded for this sample are 50,000 to 65,000 distinct CDR3 sequences; over 6% of them occurred a single time. The top ten clonotypes cover 9% to 10% of the sample.

Taken from the germline V gene (reference sequence), the CDR1 and CDR2 loops are DFQATT and SNEGSKA. From its cysteine to its phenylalanine, the CDR3 spans 12 amino acids. The retained sequence is limited to the CDR3, 36 bases, with the frame set at the first base. Trimming takes 0 bases from V and 5 bases from J, and the germline ends sit 8 bases apart. The chain is made from TRBV20-1 and TRBJ2-7, with the identity of the D gene unclear. The TCR sequence derives from a female donor in good health. CDR3 protein: CSAREGRDEQYF. The DNA sequence reads TGCAGTGCTAGAGAGGGTCGCGACGAGCAGTACTTC.